This T cell receptor beta chain is from a study of response to subunit inactivated influenza vaccine. This clonotype was detected ten times or more. Deletions cut 4 bases from V and 4 bases from J, with 10 bases between. Per germline, CDR1 SGHAT and CDR2 FQDESV (reference sequence). CDR3 length: 13 residues. TCRdb re-analysed the RT-PCR reads in MiXCR, keeping a single row per CDR3 protein. The table records roughly 170,000 distinct CDR3 sequences, about 10% of them present only once. The chain carries TRBV11-1 and TRBJ1-2, with D maybe TRBD1 (6 bases). The sequence derives from a man in his fifties or sixties who received an inactivated influenza vaccine. The source was non-naive T cells sorted from PBMCs, collected on the day of vaccination. The CDR3 DNA follows: TGTGCCAGCAGCTGGGGACACAGCTATGGCTACACCTTC. It yields the protein CASSWGHSYGYTF.